This T cell receptor beta chain comes out of a study of beta chain features in type 1 diabetes. This clone was counted between two and nine times. Its antigen is unidentified. Sorting with CD45RO/CCR7/CD25/CD127/CD95/CD27 yielded naive, central memory, regulatory and stem-like memory CD4+ cells. Trimming at V came to 2 bases and at J to 7 bases, leaving 6 bases not matched to a gene. Germline V gives CDR1 SNHLY, CDR2 FYNNEI. The CDR3 totals 15 residues. Study-level findings and limits: At VDJ recombination sites, type 1 diabetes patients had fewer insertions and more deleted nucleotides. Because the template was cDNA, high-expressing cells might be over-represented. Researchers report that Type 1 diabetes patients had moderately but significantly shorter TCRB CDR3s across all four CD4+ subsets. Resolution of whether HLA type affects TCRB rearrangement was not achieved here.

Expressed TCRB transcripts were sequenced because the entire RNA isolate underwent reverse transcription. The assay was immunoSEQ multiplex PCR, and TCRdb's table has in-frame clones only and misses some. Of 500,000 to 800,000 clones in the sample, 12% were seen once. The chain carries TRBV2 and TRBJ1-4; TRBD1 agrees at 8 bases. The source is a man younger than 45 with type 1 diabetes. Sequenced sample: naive CD4+ T cells from blood. CDR3: CASSETRQGFEKLFF. Here the CDR3 DNA reads TGTGCCAGCAGTGAAACCCGACAGGGGTTTGAAAAACTGTTTTTT.